What follows are 27 T cell receptor beta chains derived from one specimen sequenced in a study of neurological immune-mediated disorders. Each CDR3 protein is one row after TCRdb ran MiXCR on the 5' RACE reads. The data hold under 45,000 distinct CDR3 sequences, with 10% to 15% observed a single time. Sequenced input: PBMCs. The origin of the receptors is a female donor in good health.

This clonotype has at least ten counts. The chain employs TRBV7-2 and TRBJ1-4; D is perhaps TRBD1 (6 bases). CDR3 size: 13 residues. Trimming took off 1 base at V and 7 bases at J, with 7 bases between the two ends. The V gene's germline CDR1 is SGHTA and CDR2 FQGNSA. The chain's CDR3 is CASSLGGGEKLFF. The CDR3 nucleotides are TGTGCCAGCAGCTTAGGAGGGGGTGAAAAACTGTTTTTT.

This clonotype was seen many times. The chain has TRBV5-1 and TRBJ2-7; the D is unclear. Germline V gives CDR1 SGHRS, CDR2 YFSETQ. V was clipped by 4 bases and J by 2 bases, with 10 bases between them. The CDR3 totals 13 residues. The CDR3 coding sequence is TGCGCCAGCAGCCCAGAAGGGACCTACGAGCAGTACTTC. The encoded protein is CASSPEGTYEQYF.

In its sample, this clonotype was seen many times. V gene TRBV5-1 combines with J gene TRBJ2-1, with TRBD2 identical over 8 bases. This CDR3 has 18 amino acids. Germline V gene lookup returns CDR1 SGHRS and CDR2 YFSETQ. Trimming removed 0 bases from V and 8 bases from J; junction bases left unmatched: 16. The chain's CDR3 is CASSLEGSSGVLHDEQFF. The CDR3 DNA reads as TGCGCCAGCAGCTTGGAGGGGAGTAGCGGGGTTCTACATGATGAGCAGTTCTTC.

There are many counts of this clonotype. The genes are TRBV7-2 and TRBJ1-5, with a possible D match to TRBD1 (5 bases). V gave up 0 bases and J gave up 1 base, with 13 bases separating them. Germline V CDR1 and CDR2: SGHTA, FQGNSA. The CDR3 runs to 17 residues. CDR3 nucleotides: TGTGCCAGCAGCTTAGCGGGTCAGGGAAACAGCAATCAGCCCCAGCATTTT. This translates into CASSLAGQGNSNQPQHF.

This clonotype was observed at least ten times. The chain uses TRBV20-1 and TRBJ1-6; weak D call: TRBD1 (5 bases). Germline V gives CDR1 DFQATT, CDR2 SNEGSKA (reference sequence). Trimming pared 1 base from V and 8 bases from J, leaving 18 bases between. The CDR3 sequence is 16 residues long. CDR3 sequence (DNA): TGCAGTGCTAGAGTGGCAGGGTTGAGCATTGATTCACCCCTCCACTTT. Translating it yields CSARVAGLSIDSPLHF.

The CDR3 here is CSGGTSGKYNEQFF. In DNA, the CDR3 is TGCAGCGGAGGGACTAGCGGGAAGTACAATGAGCAGTTCTTC. The chain employs TRBV20-1 and TRBJ2-1; TRBD2 aligns across 13 bases. Germline V gene lookup returns CDR1 DFQATT and CDR2 SNEGSKA (reference sequence). The length of the CDR3 is 14 residues.

Many counts were recorded for this clonotype. CDR3 coding DNA: TGCGCCAGCAGCTTTACGGGACTCCAAAGCCTTAATACGCAGTATTTT. It specifies CASSFTGLQSLNTQYF. The chain carries TRBV5-1 and TRBJ2-3, with D possibly matching TRBD2 (6 bases). The CDR3 totals 16 residues. Trimming pared 2 bases from V and 7 bases from J, leaving 20 bases between. Germline V gives CDR1 SGHRS, CDR2 YFSETQ.

This clonotype was counted ten times or more. V and J are TRBV7-9 and TRBJ1-1, with D possibly matching TRBD1 (5 bases). Trimming cost V 5 bases and J 8 bases, with 18 bases left between them. Looked up from germline, CDR1 is SEHNR and CDR2 is FQNEAQ (reference sequence). CDR3 length equals 14 residues. CDR3 sequence: CASSPETGYTEAFF. DNA of the CDR3: TGTGCCAGCAGCCCCGAAACAGGTTATACCGAAGCTTTCTTT.

This clonotype came up many times. The chain recombines TRBV20-1 with TRBJ1-2, with D uncertain. Deletions cut 0 bases from V and 8 bases from J, with 7 bases between. From germline, CDR1 is DFQATT and CDR2 SNEGSKA (reference sequence). This CDR3 region has 11 residues. DNA of the CDR3: TGCAGTGCTAGAGAGCCGCGGGGCTACACCTTC. Translating it yields CSAREPRGYTF.

Notes on this clonotype: One end of the junction is discordant with germline, which a read error may explain. In DNA form, the CDR3 reads TGTTCCATCAGTGTAGTACGTAATTATGGCTACACCTTC. This gives the protein CSISVVRNYGYTF. J is TRBJ1-2 and V is TRBV10-3; D is undetermined. This CDR3 is built from 13 residues. Germline V gene lookup returns CDR1 ENHRY and CDR2 SYGVKD.

This clonotype came up many times. V usage is TRBV5-1 and J usage is TRBJ1-3; D call uncertain. The CDR3 length is 14 residues. The germline V gene encodes CDR1 SGHRS and CDR2 YFSETQ. V lost 3 bases and J 4 bases, leaving 11 bases between the germline ends. CDR3 nucleotide sequence: TGCGCCAGCAGCTCCCCCGGGTTCGGAAACACCATATATTTT. This gives the protein CASSSPGFGNTIYF.

The sample holds many counts of this clonotype. The rearrangement uses TRBV5-6 and TRBJ1-5, with 7 bases lining up with TRBD1. Germline-derived CDR1 and CDR2 are SGHDT and YYEEEE. This CDR3 contains 19 residues. Unmatched junction bases numbered 18, after V lost 4 bases and J lost 2 bases. The CDR3 spells CASSRRQGKLGGGNQPQHF. In DNA form, the CDR3 reads TGTGCCAGCAGCCGTCGACAGGGTAAATTAGGTGGAGGCAATCAGCCCCAGCATTTT.

This clonotype showed up many times. The V and J genes are TRBV5-1 and TRBJ2-7, with a weak D call TRBD1 (5 bases). Trimming shortened V by 0 bases and J by 3 bases, and 10 bases separated the two germline ends. Germline CDR1 is SGHRS and CDR2 is YFSETQ. This CDR3 has 14 residues. CDR3 in DNA: TGCGCCAGCAGCTTGGAAAGGGGCGTCTACGAGCAGTACTTC. It encodes CASSLERGVYEQYF.

This clonotype has a count of ten or more. The chain uses TRBV7-3 and TRBJ2-1; 9 bases match TRBD2. The germline gives CDR1 SGHTA, CDR2 FQGTGA. The J segment lost 7 bases and the V segment lost 2 bases, leaving 3 bases of the junction unmatched. This CDR3 contains 14 residues. CDR3 coding DNA: TGTGCCAGCAGCTTAGGCGGGAGGGAAAATGAGCAGTTCTTC. It codes for CASSLGGRENEQFF.

The chain joins TRBV19 to TRBJ1-6; weak D call: TRBD1 (5 bases). V was shortened by 3 bases and J by 13 bases, with 22 bases between the two germline ends. Germline values: CDR1 LNHDA, CDR2 SQIVND (reference sequence). The CDR3 length is 16 residues. The CDR3 nucleotides are TGTGCCAGTAGTATTATACCCGGGACGACGGTTTTGCCCCTCCACTTT. Translating it yields CASSIIPGTTVLPLHF.

In this sample, this clonotype turned up many times. CDR3 sequence (DNA): TGCAGCGTTGCTAGACAGGGGGCCGGTGGCTACACCTTC. It encodes CSVARQGAGGYTF. The V call is TRBV29-1, the J call TRBJ1-2; 10 bases align to TRBD1. V lost 4 bases to trimming and J lost 7 bases; unmatched junction nucleotides: 6. CDR3 length: 13 residues. CDR1 and CDR2 (germline): SQVTM, ANQGSEA.

This chain joins TRBV20-1 and TRBJ1-1; D gene unclear. CDR3 size: 14 residues. Germline V CDR1 and CDR2: DFQATT, SNEGSKA (reference sequence). V dropped 8 bases and J dropped 5 bases, with 21 bases sitting between them. CDR3 nucleotide sequence: TGCAGTACTAACCGGAACAGTCTAGGGACTGAAGCTTTCTTT. Residues: CSTNRNSLGTEAFF.

Ten or more counts support this clonotype. This rearrangement joins TRBV3-1 to TRBJ1-2; no definite D call. Germline-derived CDR1 and CDR2 are LGHDT and YNNKEL (reference sequence). There are 15 residues in the CDR3. V was cut by 4 bases and J by 3 bases, with 15 bases left in between. In nucleotides, the CDR3 is TGTGCCAGCAGCCTGAGGTCCGGGAAGGACTATGGCTACACCTTC. Translated: CASSLRSGKDYGYTF.

This clonotype has ten or more counts. The chain couples TRBV20-1 to TRBJ2-5; D unresolved. Between the trimmed V and J ends, which lost 6 bases and 5 bases, there was a span of 16 bases. This CDR3 spans 13 amino acids. CDR1 is DFQATT and CDR2 is SNEGSKA in the germline V gene (reference sequence). CDR3 loop: CSANGPRRETQYF. The CDR3 DNA reads TGCAGTGCAAATGGACCCCGCCGGGAGACCCAGTACTTC.

This chain links TRBV7-9 with TRBJ2-7, with D perhaps TRBD1 (5 bases). V was shortened by 5 bases and J by 12 bases, with 20 bases between the two germline ends. The CDR3 loop spans 13 amino acids. Germline CDR1 SEHNR, CDR2 FQNEAQ (reference sequence). The CDR3 sequence is CASSLDSYGVSYF. In nucleotides, the CDR3 is TGTGCCAGCAGCCTCGACAGTTATGGGGTTTCGTACTTC.

This clonotype was seen repeatedly, ten times or more. The chain uses TRBV6-1 and TRBJ1-1, with unresolved D. Trimming cost V 4 bases and J 6 bases, with 9 bases left between them. CDR3 length: 12 amino acids. Germline CDR1 and CDR2: MNHNS and SASEGT. The CDR3 DNA reads TGTGCCAGCAGTGCCGAGAGGTCTGAAGCTTTCTTT. Translated, it gives CASSAERSEAFF.

This clonotype has at least ten counts. The chain combines TRBV20-1 with TRBJ2-1; 11 positions match TRBD2. This CDR3 spans 17 amino acids. Germline CDR1 and CDR2: DFQATT and SNEGSKA (reference sequence). V shed 6 bases, J shed 0 bases, and the junction held 10 bases outside the gene matches. DNA for the CDR3: TGCAGTGCGCTGGGGGCTAGCGGGAGGAGCTCCTACAATGAGCAGTTCTTC. The encoded protein is CSALGASGRSSYNEQFF.

This clonotype was recorded many times. This rearrangement joins TRBV7-9 to TRBJ2-4; the match to TRBD2 covers 7 bases. With 4 bases clipped from V and 1 base from J, the junction kept 7 bases outside the gene matches. The CDR3 covers 16 residues. CDR1 is SEHNR, CDR2 FQNEAQ, per germline (reference sequence). CDR3 coding DNA: TGTGCCAGCAGCTGGGACTACCTCGGGGCCAAAAACATTCAGTACTTC. Encoded protein: CASSWDYLGAKNIQYF.

This clonotype appeared many times. This chain joins TRBV3-1 and TRBJ1-1, with 9 bases matching TRBD1. CDR1 and CDR2 from the germline V gene are LGHDT and YNNKEL (reference sequence). V shed 4 bases and J 8 bases; nucleotides not matched to a gene: 8. The CDR3 consists of 14 residues. CDR3 sequence: CASSPFTGGREAFF. For the CDR3, the DNA is TGTGCCAGCAGCCCTTTTACAGGGGGCCGGGAAGCTTTCTTT.

This clonotype was seen repeatedly, ten times or more. The gene calls are TRBV3-1 and TRBJ1-2, with 7 bases that match TRBD1. The CDR3 sequence is 13 residues long. V shed 5 bases and J 8 bases; nucleotides not matched to a gene: 8. Germline CDR1 reads LGHDT; CDR2 reads YNNKEL (reference sequence). The CDR3 DNA reads as TGTGCCAGCAGCAAACAGGGGAATCGCGGCTACACCTTC. Protein: CASSKQGNRGYTF.

The rearrangement uses TRBV11-3 and TRBJ1-1; no firm D call. From germline, CDR1 is SGHNT and CDR2 YENEEA. Trimming removed 1 base at V and 0 bases at J, with 9 bases between. The CDR3 contains 15 residues. CDR3 sequence: CASSLGTGMNTEAFF. The CDR3 nucleotides are TGTGCCAGCAGCTTAGGGACGGGCATGAACACTGAAGCTTTCTTT.

In this sample, this clonotype turned up many times. J is TRBJ2-2 and V is TRBV30; maybe TRBD1 (6 bases). Germline assignment: CDR1 GTSNPN and CDR2 SVGIG (reference sequence). This CDR3 has 14 residues. CDR3 bases: TGTGCTTCCAGGGGCGGGTCGAACACCGGGGAGCTGTTTTTT. Its translation: CASRGGSNTGELFF.